This TCR beta chain was documented in a study of regulatory T cells in long-lasting Graves disease. Whole-study findings and limits: Favored usage of TRBV28, TRBJ1-2 and TRBJ2-5 was recorded in persistent disease. Clonotypes that were public and shared totalled a few thousand in persistent patients versus over 800 in new patients.

There are 19 residues in the CDR3. Germline V gives CDR1 MNHEY, CDR2 SMNVEV (reference sequence). The V gene end was trimmed by 0 bases and the J gene end by 6 bases; junction bases not matched to a gene: 12. Regarding time point: newly diagnosed GD, antithyroid drugs for less than 3 months. Researchers made the TCR library from RNA that was extracted from PBMCs. With EDTA tubes as the receptacles, 7.5 to 9.5 milliliters of peripheral blood were drawn. Libraries of TCR beta came from iRepertoire HTBI primers plus Arm-PCR of CDR3 regions. TCRdb fed the multiplex PCR reads into MiXCR, producing one record per CDR3 protein. Of 200,000 to 250,000 distinct CDR3 sequences listed, around 20% were seen once; the top ten hold less than 25%. This clonotype was recorded many times. Its target is not known.

This sequence joins TRBV27 and TRBJ2-1; 12 nucleotides match TRBD2. This receptor was obtained from a female donor with Graves disease. The sample was peripheral blood mononuclear cells (PBMCs), taken at new diagnosis, from a patient treated with antithyroid drugs. The CDR3 region is CASSLSRETSGSLPNEQFF. Written as DNA, the CDR3 is TGTGCCAGCAGTTTATCCCGAGAGACTAGCGGGAGTCTGCCCAATGAGCAGTTCTTC.